This T cell receptor (beta chain) was sequenced for a study of T-cell memory formation after mild COVID-19. Study context: TCR clusters were mostly donor specific.

The CDR3 has 14 amino acids. CDR1 and CDR2 from the germline V gene are MNHEY and SVGEGT. Trimming removed 6 bases from V and 3 bases from J; junction bases left unmatched: 3. TCRdb re-derived calls from the 5' RACE reads in MiXCR, one entry per CDR3 protein. This sample has about 560,000 distinct CDR3 sequences, with 17% found just once. The chain couples TRBV6-2 or TRBV6-3 to TRBJ2-3; 10 bases line up with TRBD2. This TCR derives from an adult woman who had mild COVID-19 (a few samples of this study predate the infection). Cell type and time point are not known. Sequencing used PBMCs or a T cell subset sorted from them (not recorded which). This chain's CDR3 is CASRETSGTDTQYF. As DNA, the CDR3 is TGTGCCAGCAGGGAGACTAGCGGGACAGATACGCAGTATTTT.